This is a list of T cell receptor beta chains from one sample in a study of cytomegalovirus exposure and HLA in healthy donors. Clones were sequenced by immunoSEQ multiplex PCR, and TCRdb holds only the in-frame ones, with some missing. The sample contains some 220,000 clones, around 84% of which appear only once. The source material was PBMCs. These receptors were collected from a girl aged 2-10 years in good health and CMV-seronegative. Both conserved end residues are trimmed from each CDR3.

j_call v_call cdr3_aa
TRBJ1-1 TRBV6-5 ASSYVRGWSTEAF
TRBJ2-7 TRBV29-1 SVETRGYEQY
TRBJ1-4 TRBV27 ASRRTSGKLF
TRBJ1-3 TRBV6-5 ASSYRRAGNTIY
TRBJ1-1 TRBV10-3 AISGTGTTEAF
TRBJ2-5 TRBV6-6 ASSLLGGGPVETQY
TRBJ2-7 TRBV6-5 ASSYSGTGVYEQY
TRBJ2-5 TRBV5-1 ASSLAGGIGETQY
TRBJ1-5 TRBV19 ASRRGQNPQH
TRBJ2-5 TRBV7-9 ASSLAGVAETQY
TRBJ2-1 TRBV11-3 ASSLGLAEGNEQF
TRBJ1-6 TRBV30 AWSTGDSPLH
TRBJ2-1 TRBV10-1 ASSSEGSEQF
TRBJ2-3 TRBV5-1 ASSDPSSSGRGTDTQY
TRBJ2-1 TRBV5-1 ASSVLAGHSYNEQF
TRBJ1-1 TRBV30 AWDRDRGTEAF
TRBJ1-2 TRBV19 ASSIGTGAYGYT
TRBJ2-3 TRBV10-2 ASSESMGRRTDTQY
TRBJ2-3 TRBV5-5 ASSLWGGLTDTQY
TRBJ2-7 TRBV5-8 ASSPGDRDHEQY
TRBJ2-5 TRBV27 ASSFRETQY
TRBJ1-6 TRBV30 AWSVLGGVRNSPLH
TRBJ1-6 TRBV6-5 ASSYTSQGPNSPLH
TRBJ1-1 TRBV9 ASSVGQGPLEAF
TRBJ2-7 TRBV9 ASTAVMGQSYEQY
TRBJ2-1 TRBV7-2 ASSWTSGNSYNEQF
TRBJ1-3 TRBV25-1 ASSQQGARNTIY
TRBJ2-5 TRBV6-1 ASNREETQY
TRBJ1-4 TRBV4-1 ASSWSNRGELNEKLF
TRBJ2-4 TRBV4-2 ASSQAAASGGGAKNIQY
TRBJ1-6 TRBV5-4 ASRRRSSYNSPLH
TRBJ2-3 TRBV4-1 ASSQGPRTSHTQY
TRBJ2-7 TRBV18 ASSPRGGYEQY
TRBJ1-5 TRBV10-3 AISEDPRQPQH
TRBJ1-5 TRBV29-1 SVGAGGEPQH
TRBJ1-4 TRBV2 ASSESVESNEKLF
TRBJ1-2 TRBV29-1 SARTGWDSRYGYT
TRBJ2-5 TRBV21-1 ASSSRQGTPETQY
TRBJ1-1 TRBV11-2 ASSLSIGQNTEAF
TRBJ1-1 TRBV10-1 ASSEDSRGAF
TRBJ2-2 TRBV6-5 ASRPHQGSGELF
TRBJ2-3 TRBV9 ASSPRQATDTQY